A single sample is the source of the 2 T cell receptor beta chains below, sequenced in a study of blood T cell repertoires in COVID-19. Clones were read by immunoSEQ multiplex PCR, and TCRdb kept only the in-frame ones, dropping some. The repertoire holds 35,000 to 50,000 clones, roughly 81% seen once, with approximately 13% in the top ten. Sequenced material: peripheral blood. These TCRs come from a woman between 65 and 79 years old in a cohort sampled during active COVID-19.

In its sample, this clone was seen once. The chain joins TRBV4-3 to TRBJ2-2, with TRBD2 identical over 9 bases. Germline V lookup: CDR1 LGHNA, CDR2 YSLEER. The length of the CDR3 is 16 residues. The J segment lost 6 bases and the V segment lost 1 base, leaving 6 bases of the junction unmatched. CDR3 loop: CASSQGGGLAAGELFF. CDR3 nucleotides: TGCGCCAGCAGCCAAGGGGGGGGACTAGCCGCCGGGGAGCTGTTTTTT.

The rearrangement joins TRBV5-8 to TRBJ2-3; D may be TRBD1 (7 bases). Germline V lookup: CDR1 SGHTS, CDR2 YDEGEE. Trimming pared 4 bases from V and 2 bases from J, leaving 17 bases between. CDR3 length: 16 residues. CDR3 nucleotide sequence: TGTGCCAGCAGCCTTGGACAGGCGGGAACCACAGATACGCAGTATTTT. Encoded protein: CASSLGQAGTTDTQYF.